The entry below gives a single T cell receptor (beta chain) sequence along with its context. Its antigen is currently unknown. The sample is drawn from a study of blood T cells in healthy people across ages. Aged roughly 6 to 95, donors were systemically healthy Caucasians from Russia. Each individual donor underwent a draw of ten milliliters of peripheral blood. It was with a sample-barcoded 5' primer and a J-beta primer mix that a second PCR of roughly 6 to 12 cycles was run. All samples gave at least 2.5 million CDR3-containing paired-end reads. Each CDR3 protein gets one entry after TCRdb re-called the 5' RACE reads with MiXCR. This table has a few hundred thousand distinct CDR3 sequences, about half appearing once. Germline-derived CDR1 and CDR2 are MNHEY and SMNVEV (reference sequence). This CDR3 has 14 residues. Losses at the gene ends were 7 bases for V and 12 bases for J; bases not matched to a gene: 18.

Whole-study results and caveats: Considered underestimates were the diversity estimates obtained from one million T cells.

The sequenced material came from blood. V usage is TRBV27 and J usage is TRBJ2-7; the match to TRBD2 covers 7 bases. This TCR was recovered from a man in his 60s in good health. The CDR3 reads CASMLRPDGTKAYF. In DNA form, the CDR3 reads TGTGCCAGCATGTTACGACCCGATGGGACTAAAGCGTACTTC.